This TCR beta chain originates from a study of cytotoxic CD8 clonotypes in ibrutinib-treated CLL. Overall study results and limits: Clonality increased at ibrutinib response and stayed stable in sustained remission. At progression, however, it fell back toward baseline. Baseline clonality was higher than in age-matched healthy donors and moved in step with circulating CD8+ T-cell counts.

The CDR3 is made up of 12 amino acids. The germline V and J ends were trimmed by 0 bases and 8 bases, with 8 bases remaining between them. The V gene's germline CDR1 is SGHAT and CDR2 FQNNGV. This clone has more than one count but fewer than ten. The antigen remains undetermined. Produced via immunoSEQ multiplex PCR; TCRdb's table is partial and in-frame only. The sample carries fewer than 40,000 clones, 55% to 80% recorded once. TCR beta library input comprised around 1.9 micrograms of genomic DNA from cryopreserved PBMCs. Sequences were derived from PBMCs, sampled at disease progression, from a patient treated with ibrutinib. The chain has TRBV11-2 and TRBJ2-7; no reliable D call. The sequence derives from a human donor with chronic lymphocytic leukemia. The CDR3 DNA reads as TGTGCCAGCAGCTTAGATTCGTTGCAGCAGTACTTC. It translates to CASSLDSLQQYF.